Described below is a single TCR beta chain sequence and its context. Its antigen is currently not known. Base qualities were left out, and no much larger clone turns up one base away. This record comes from a study of regulatory T cells in long-lasting Graves disease (dated by TCRdb to the early 2020s). With regard to the full study: In the newly diagnosed Graves' disease group, patients had been taking antithyroid drugs for less than 3 months. This study used TCR sequencing and RNA sequencing of peripheral blood to compare persistent Graves' disease patients against newly diagnosed Graves' disease patients. The study took place in China and was registered as a clinical trial. A total of about 33 samples underwent TCR sequencing, from some 13 patients with persistent Graves' disease and roughly 20 patients with newly diagnosed Graves' disease.

Results the study describes overall, beyond this receptor: Because the primary lesion, thyroid tissue, could not be accessed, the study looked at peripheral blood alone. Sequencing and analysis were restricted to the TCR beta chain. TRBV28, TRBJ1-2 and TRBJ2-5 were preferentially used in persistent disease, while TRBV20-1 and TRBJ2-1 were favored in newly diagnosed disease. More public clonotypes were shared among persistent patients (roughly 3,000) than among newly diagnosed patients (roughly 1,000). As a limitation, the authors acknowledged that the small sample size may reduce accuracy. Persistent Graves' disease patients showed lower TCR Shannon entropy and fewer highly expanded clones than newly diagnosed patients, suggesting clonal expansion.

The meaning of the sample's time point label: newly diagnosed GD, antithyroid drugs for less than 3 months. For both TCR sequencing and RNA sequencing, RNA was extracted from PBMCs using TRIzol. The diagnosis of Graves' disease followed American Thyroid Association guidelines. Patients were recruited from an endocrinology department in Xi'an, China. From each patient, around 9 milliliters of peripheral blood was collected into an EDTA anticoagulant tube. Ficoll Paque Plus density gradient separation was used to isolate PBMCs, and no further T cell sorting was performed. RNA quality was checked with an Agilent 2100 Bioanalyzer and agarose gel, and concentration with a NanoDrop 2000. Spanning cysteine to phenylalanine, the CDR3 consists of 16 amino acids. The retained sequence is limited to the CDR3, 48 bases, with the frame set at the first base. Clipping removes 5 bases from V and 4 bases from J, with 13 as the unmatched junction base count.

Preparation of the library involved multiplex PCR. Sequencing instrument: Illumina HiSeq 4000. TCR beta libraries were built with iRepertoire HTBI primers and Arm-PCR amplification of CDR3 regions. Before sequencing, the PCR products underwent gel purification. The original pipeline was this. A total of fewer than 80 TRBV and about 13 TRBJ segments were identified across samples and were used for gene usage analysis of CDR3 amino acid clonotypes. COPE and FqMerger were used to merge the filtered high-quality paired reads into contigs. BLAST was used to align contigs to IMGT TRBV, TRBD and TRBJ reference genes, and CDR3 was defined according to IMGT. Any clonotype with a frequency above 0.1% was counted as a highly expanded clone. Repertoire diversity was measured by Shannon entropy, and V-J evenness by the Gini coefficient. A clonotype found in more than one individual was treated as public. TCRdb cleaned the public reads at Q25 with fastp, built clones with MiXCR and kept in-frame beta chains. CDR3 protein sequences are deduplicated, and each keeps its most common genes and DNA. These V and J calls rely on TCRdb rather than the paper's analysis. The table for this sample lists about 440,000 distinct CDR3 sequences; more than 13% of them were counted only once. The top ten clonotypes cover 16% of the sample.

This sample also belongs to another study, concerning T cells in Graves' hyperthyroidism and ophthalmopathy. As noted in the second study: A patient counted as having stable Graves' hyperthyroidism if no progression to ophthalmopathy occurred over 18 months of follow-up. Hyperthyroidism patients were newly diagnosed, had a disease duration of under 2 months, and were aged 18 to 65 years. Exclusion was applied to patients with uncontrolled infections, other autoimmune diseases, pregnancy or lactation. Diagnoses were based on clinical symptoms, serum thyroxine and TRAb, thyroid ultrasound and orbital computed tomography. For the first round of RT-PCR on the TCR CDR3, the HTBI primer set was used together with the Qiagen OneStep RT-PCR kit. Most expanded thyroid clonotypes (frequency above 0.001) were also detected in blood, suggesting blood repertoires may reflect thyroid immune responses. Ophthalmopathy was separated from stable hyperthyroidism by a 13 V-J signature model, with approximately 86% sensitivity and roughly 81% specificity obtained in cross-validation and 80%/75% obtained in testing. In validation, the model predicted progression to ophthalmopathy a median of around 6.5 months before onset, with around 70% sensitivity and nearly 75% specificity. TCR V-J signatures able to tell the groups apart were searched for in a discovery cohort of 95 or so patients, of whom approximately 40 had Graves' ophthalmopathy and about 55 had stable Graves' hyperthyroidism. Prospective prediction of ophthalmopathy was tested in an independent validation cohort consisting of roughly 20 hyperthyroidism patients and more than 15 patients who later progressed to ophthalmopathy. The 95 to 100 discovery patients were divided at random into training and test sets in a 7:3 ratio. The study also compared thyroid tissue and blood T-cell repertoires from about 6 Graves' hyperthyroidism patients. Following sampling, methimazole starting at 30 mg daily was given to hyperthyroidism patients, and high-dose intravenous methylprednisolone was given to ophthalmopathy patients. Libraries were constructed in a second round of multiplex PCR, after which size selection and purification were performed. Paired-end sequencing of the libraries was performed with 100 bp reads on an Illumina HiSeq2000. SOAPnuke was used to process the raw data, with reads discarded if the reads contained adapters or uncalled bases, had a mean Phred below 15, or lacked an exact constant-primer or identifier match. COPE v1.2.5 was used to merge high-quality paired reads, and clonotypes were defined as unique nucleotide sequences. MiTCR v1.1 was used to align the clonotypes against IMGT TRBV, TRBD and TRBJ reference segments. The analysis included only V-J combinations with a frequency above 0.0001, which together covered roughly 99% of the repertoires. A TCS score was defined as the ratio between F50 (clonal expansion) and ExV (chaos), using BLOSUM62-based TCRdist between CDR3 peptides within each V-J. Welch's t-statistics and random forest reduced 450 to 600 V-J features to around 14, which were used in a naive Bayes classifier (R e1071). Sample size was not statistically predetermined, and blinding of investigators to group allocation was not performed. According to the paper, TCR Vbeta CDR3 sequencing was carried out on over 130 peripheral blood samples, which came from 40 to 45 ophthalmopathy, about 75 hyperthyroidism and roughly 17 progressor patients.

The chain joins TRBV12-3 or TRBV12-4 to TRBJ1-2; 7 junctional bases match TRBD1. This sample comprised peripheral blood mononuclear cells (PBMCs), obtained at new diagnosis, from a patient treated with antithyroid drugs. This TCR came from a woman between 25 and 40 years old with Graves disease. Donor details come from another sample of the same person, matched by shared clones. The DNA sequence follows: TGTGCCAGCAGTCCAATGCCGGACAGGCCCCGCTATGGCTACACCTTC. Its product reads: CASSPMPDRPRYGYTF.